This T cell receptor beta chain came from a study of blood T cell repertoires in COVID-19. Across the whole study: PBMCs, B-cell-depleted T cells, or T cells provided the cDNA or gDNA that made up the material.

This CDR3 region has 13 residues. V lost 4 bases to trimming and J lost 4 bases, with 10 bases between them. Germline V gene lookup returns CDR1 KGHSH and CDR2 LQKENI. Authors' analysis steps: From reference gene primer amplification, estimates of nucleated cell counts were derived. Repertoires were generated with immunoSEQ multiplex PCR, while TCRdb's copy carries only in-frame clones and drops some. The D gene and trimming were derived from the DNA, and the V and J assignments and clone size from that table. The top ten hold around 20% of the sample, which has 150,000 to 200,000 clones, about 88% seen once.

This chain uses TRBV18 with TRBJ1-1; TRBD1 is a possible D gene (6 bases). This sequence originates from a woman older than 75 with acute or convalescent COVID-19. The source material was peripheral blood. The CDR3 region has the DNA TGTGCCAGCTCACGGGACATGGGCACTGAAGCTTTCTTT. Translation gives CASSRDMGTEAFF. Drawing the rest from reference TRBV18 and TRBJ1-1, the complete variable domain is NAGVMQNPRHLVRRRGQEARLRCSPMKGHSHVYWYRQLPEEGLKFMVYLQKENIIDESGMPKERFSAEFPKEGPSILRIQQVVRGDSAAYFCASSRDMGTEAFFGQGTRLTVV.